Listed below are T cell receptor beta chains from one sample, sequenced in a study of post-analysis software for immune sequencing data. TCRdb passed the PCR reads through MiXCR, listing each CDR3 protein once. This sample has more than 450,000 distinct CDR3 sequences, with about 44% found just once. Sequencing used blood. Source of these receptors: a girl between 10 and 17 years old with multiple sclerosis. The CDR3 runs from the conserved cysteine through the conserved F or W. D genes are given only for firm matches. Size is stated for part of the rows, as once, few or many counts, or as a class when the clone is expanded.

clone_size: -; j_call: TRBJ2-1; v_call: TRBV3-1; d_call: TRBD2; cdr3_nt: TGTGCCAGCAGCCAAACGCGGGCTAGCGGGGAGCAGTTCTTC; cdr3_aa: CASSQTRASGEQFF
clone_size: -; j_call: TRBJ1-2; v_call: TRBV6-1; d_call: -; cdr3_nt: TGTGCCAGCATGGGAACTAGGACATCGGGATACTATGGCTACACCTTC; cdr3_aa: CASMGTRTSGYYGYTF
clone_size: -; j_call: TRBJ2-7; v_call: TRBV21-1; d_call: -; cdr3_nt: TGTGCCAGCAGCGCCCCTCACCACCGACTTGACGAGCAGGACTTC; cdr3_aa: CASSAPHHRLDEQDF
clone_size: -; j_call: TRBJ2-7; v_call: TRBV12-3/TRBV12-4; d_call: -; cdr3_nt: TGTGCCAGCAGTCCGGGACCACCATTTTACGAGCAGTACTTC; cdr3_aa: CASSPGPPFYEQYF
clone_size: few; j_call: TRBJ2-2; v_call: TRBV10-1; d_call: -; cdr3_nt: TGCGCCAGCAGTGAGTCGACCCGCACCGGGGAGCTGTTTTTT; cdr3_aa: CASSESTRTGELFF
clone_size: -; j_call: TRBJ2-1; v_call: TRBV3-1; d_call: -; cdr3_nt: TGTGCCAGCAGCCCCATACGACACAATGAGCAGTTCTTC; cdr3_aa: CASSPIRHNEQFF
clone_size: -; j_call: TRBJ2-1; v_call: TRBV4-2; d_call: TRBD2; cdr3_nt: TGTGCCAGCAGCCAAGAGCTAGCGGGGGCTACCTCCTACAGTGAGCAGTTCTTC; cdr3_aa: CASSQELAGATSYSEQFF
clone_size: -; j_call: TRBJ2-7; v_call: TRBV4-2; d_call: -; cdr3_nt: TGTGCCAGCAGCCAAGATGGCCGGGGGCGGTACGAGCAGTACTTC; cdr3_aa: CASSQDGRGRYEQYF
clone_size: -; j_call: TRBJ1-4; v_call: TRBV20-1; d_call: -; cdr3_nt: TGCAGTGCTCTATCTCCGGGTGGGTTCGAAAAACTGTTTTTT; cdr3_aa: CSALSPGGFEKLFF
clone_size: few; j_call: TRBJ1-1; v_call: TRBV27; d_call: TRBD1; cdr3_nt: TGTGCCAGCAGTTCCATACAGGGGCTTTACACTGAAGCTTTCTTT; cdr3_aa: CASSSIQGLYTEAFF
clone_size: -; j_call: TRBJ2-5; v_call: TRBV20-1; d_call: -; cdr3_nt: TGCAGTGCTAGAAGGGGCGAGATAGGTGGGGAGACCCAGTACTTC; cdr3_aa: CSARRGEIGGETQYF
clone_size: -; j_call: TRBJ2-6; v_call: TRBV4-1; d_call: -; cdr3_nt: TGCGCCAGCAGCCAAGATAGATCGGACTCTGGGGCCAACGTCCTGACTTTC; cdr3_aa: CASSQDRSDSGANVLTF
clone_size: few; j_call: TRBJ1-2; v_call: TRBV3-1; d_call: -; cdr3_nt: TGTGCCAGCAGCCAAGAGACAGCAACACAGAAAACCTATGGCTACACCTTC; cdr3_aa: CASSQETATQKTYGYTF
clone_size: -; j_call: TRBJ2-5; v_call: TRBV4-2; d_call: TRBD2; cdr3_nt: TGTGCCAGCAGCCCATTCCTGAATAGCGGGGCCCAAGAGACCCAGTACTTC; cdr3_aa: CASSPFLNSGAQETQYF
clone_size: few; j_call: TRBJ2-1; v_call: TRBV7-9; d_call: TRBD2; cdr3_nt: TGTGCCAGCACCCCTAGCGTGGGAGGGCTACATGAGCAGTTCTTC; cdr3_aa: CASTPSVGGLHEQFF
clone_size: -; j_call: TRBJ2-4; v_call: TRBV7-2; d_call: TRBD1; cdr3_nt: TGTGCCAGCGGCCTCATGACAGGGACGGTTGACATTCAGTACTTC; cdr3_aa: CASGLMTGTVDIQYF
clone_size: few; j_call: TRBJ2-7; v_call: TRBV15; d_call: -; cdr3_nt: TGTGCCACCAGCAGAGAACGGGGACCCTACGAGCAGTACTTC; cdr3_aa: CATSRERGPYEQYF
clone_size: few; j_call: TRBJ1-2; v_call: TRBV20-1; d_call: -; cdr3_nt: TGCAGTGCTAGAGAACAGGGTAGTGGCTACACCTTC; cdr3_aa: CSAREQGSGYTF
clone_size: -; j_call: TRBJ1-2; v_call: TRBV7-3; d_call: -; cdr3_nt: TGTGCCAGCAGCCCCGGACCCGGGGGCTACACCTTC; cdr3_aa: CASSPGPGGYTF
clone_size: -; j_call: TRBJ2-5; v_call: TRBV29-1; d_call: -; cdr3_nt: TGCAGCGTTGAGGGGCAGGCAGGGGCCCCGCGTCAAGAGACCCAGTACTTC; cdr3_aa: CSVEGQAGAPRQETQYF
clone_size: -; j_call: TRBJ1-2; v_call: TRBV20-1; d_call: -; cdr3_nt: TGCAGTGCCTCCACTGCGAACTATGGCTACACCTTC; cdr3_aa: CSASTANYGYTF
clone_size: -; j_call: TRBJ2-1; v_call: TRBV27; d_call: -; cdr3_nt: TGTGCCAGCAGGTTAGTAGTAGCTGGCAATGAGCAGTTCTTC; cdr3_aa: CASRLVVAGNEQFF
clone_size: -; j_call: TRBJ2-7; v_call: TRBV20-1; d_call: -; cdr3_nt: TGCAGTGCCGATCCCGGAACGGTTCCGGGGCCCTACGAGCAGTACTTC; cdr3_aa: CSADPGTVPGPYEQYF
clone_size: -; j_call: TRBJ1-1; v_call: TRBV5-1; d_call: -; cdr3_nt: TGCGCCAGCAGCTTGGAAGGGAAAGCTTTCTTT; cdr3_aa: CASSLEGKAFF
clone_size: -; j_call: TRBJ2-3; v_call: TRBV24-1; d_call: TRBD1; cdr3_nt: TGTGCCACCAGTGACCCGACAGGGGGCGCCGCAGATACGCAGTATTTT; cdr3_aa: CATSDPTGGAADTQYF
clone_size: -; j_call: TRBJ2-1; v_call: TRBV11-1; d_call: -; cdr3_nt: TGTGCCAGCGAGACCTCATTAAACAATGAGCAGTTCTTC; cdr3_aa: CASETSLNNEQFF
clone_size: few; j_call: TRBJ2-4; v_call: TRBV24-1; d_call: TRBD1; cdr3_nt: TGTGCCACCAATTTAGGGACAGGGGGGAAAAACATTCAGTACTTC; cdr3_aa: CATNLGTGGKNIQYF
clone_size: -; j_call: TRBJ1-2; v_call: TRBV10-3; d_call: TRBD1; cdr3_nt: TGTGCCATCAGCGCTAACAGGGGGACCTCTTTCGGCTACACCTTC; cdr3_aa: CAISANRGTSFGYTF
clone_size: -; j_call: TRBJ2-6; v_call: TRBV3-1; d_call: -; cdr3_nt: TGTGCCAGCAGCCAAGATTTAAAAAGTCCGCGCTCTGGGGCCAACGTCCTGACTTTC; cdr3_aa: CASSQDLKSPRSGANVLTF
clone_size: -; j_call: TRBJ2-7; v_call: TRBV10-3; d_call: -; cdr3_nt: TGTGCCATCAGTGAGGTAGTCCGGAGCTCCTACGAGCAGTACTTC; cdr3_aa: CAISEVVRSSYEQYF
clone_size: -; j_call: TRBJ1-2; v_call: TRBV7-2; d_call: TRBD1; cdr3_nt: TGTGCCAGCAGCTCCGACAGGGGTCAGGGAAATGGCTACACCTTC; cdr3_aa: CASSSDRGQGNGYTF
clone_size: few; j_call: TRBJ1-2; v_call: TRBV6-6; d_call: TRBD1; cdr3_nt: TGTGCCAGCAGTTACGATGACAGGGCTAACTATGGCTACACCTTC; cdr3_aa: CASSYDDRANYGYTF
clone_size: -; j_call: TRBJ1-5; v_call: TRBV12-3/TRBV12-4; d_call: -; cdr3_nt: TGTGCCAGCAGTTTAAGACACGACATGGTAGGCAATCAGCCCCAGCATTTT; cdr3_aa: CASSLRHDMVGNQPQHF
clone_size: few; j_call: TRBJ1-2; v_call: TRBV2; d_call: TRBD1; cdr3_nt: TGTGCCAGCAGTGAGTCAGGGGGCGGTGGCTACACCTTC; cdr3_aa: CASSESGGGGYTF
clone_size: -; j_call: TRBJ1-1; v_call: TRBV5-1; d_call: -; cdr3_nt: TGCGCCAGCAGCTTGGCCGGGAGGAACACTGAAGCTTTCTTT; cdr3_aa: CASSLAGRNTEAFF
clone_size: -; j_call: TRBJ2-3; v_call: TRBV9; d_call: TRBD2; cdr3_nt: TGTGCCAGCAGCCCGTTAGCGGGGGCCAACACAGATACGCAGTATTTT; cdr3_aa: CASSPLAGANTDTQYF
clone_size: -; j_call: TRBJ2-1; v_call: TRBV12-3/TRBV12-4; d_call: TRBD2; cdr3_nt: TGTGCCAGCAGTTCGGGCAGATTAACCGGGACTAGCGGGATTGATGAGCAGTTCTTC; cdr3_aa: CASSSGRLTGTSGIDEQFF
clone_size: -; j_call: TRBJ1-1; v_call: TRBV10-3; d_call: -; cdr3_nt: TGTGCCATCAGGTCCGAGGGCCCTGAAGCTTTCTTT; cdr3_aa: CAIRSEGPEAFF
clone_size: -; j_call: TRBJ2-1; v_call: TRBV4-1; d_call: -; cdr3_nt: TGCGCCAGCAGCCAAGGGGGCCCTCTCGGGGGAACTTACAATGAGCAGTTCTTC; cdr3_aa: CASSQGGPLGGTYNEQFF
clone_size: -; j_call: TRBJ2-3; v_call: TRBV7-9; d_call: TRBD2; cdr3_nt: TGTGCCAGCAGCTGGGTCCGAGCGGGGGGTTCAGGAGATACGCAGTATTTT; cdr3_aa: CASSWVRAGGSGDTQYF
clone_size: -; j_call: TRBJ1-5; v_call: TRBV20-1; d_call: -; cdr3_nt: TGCAGTGCTACCCATTCCCAGGGAGGGGGCAATCAGCCCCAGCATTTT; cdr3_aa: CSATHSQGGGNQPQHF
clone_size: -; j_call: TRBJ2-7; v_call: TRBV10-3; d_call: -; cdr3_nt: TGTGCCATCACCACAGGCGGGGGCACACGGGACGAGCAGTACTTC; cdr3_aa: CAITTGGGTRDEQYF
clone_size: -; j_call: TRBJ2-7; v_call: TRBV11-3; d_call: -; cdr3_nt: TGTGCCAGCAGCTCCCGGGAAGGGTCAGCCTACGAGCAGTACTTC; cdr3_aa: CASSSREGSAYEQYF
clone_size: few; j_call: TRBJ1-2; v_call: TRBV4-1; d_call: -; cdr3_nt: TGCGCCAGCAGCCCCCGACCCAGCTATGGCTACACCTTC; cdr3_aa: CASSPRPSYGYTF
clone_size: -; j_call: TRBJ2-5; v_call: TRBV4-2; d_call: -; cdr3_nt: TGTGCCAGCAGCCCCCAGCCTGACCCACAAGAGACCCAGTACTTC; cdr3_aa: CASSPQPDPQETQYF
clone_size: few; j_call: TRBJ2-5; v_call: TRBV10-3; d_call: TRBD2; cdr3_nt: TGTGCCATCAGACGCGCTGGACTAGCGGGAGACCAAGAGACCCAGTACTTC; cdr3_aa: CAIRRAGLAGDQETQYF
clone_size: -; j_call: TRBJ1-2; v_call: TRBV4-3; d_call: -; cdr3_nt: TGCGCCAGCAGCCAAGATGGGCGAAGTGGCTACACCTTC; cdr3_aa: CASSQDGRSGYTF
clone_size: few; j_call: TRBJ1-2; v_call: TRBV20-1; d_call: -; cdr3_nt: TGCAGTGCAACGACCCCGGAATATGGCTACACCTTC; cdr3_aa: CSATTPEYGYTF
clone_size: -; j_call: TRBJ2-7; v_call: TRBV29-1; d_call: -; cdr3_nt: TGCAGCGCCCTGGTGGGTTTCGGCTACGAGCAGTACTTC; cdr3_aa: CSALVGFGYEQYF
clone_size: -; j_call: TRBJ1-5; v_call: TRBV7-2; d_call: TRBD1; cdr3_nt: TGTGCCAGCAGCTGGGACAGGGACAATCAGCCCCAGCATTTT; cdr3_aa: CASSWDRDNQPQHF
clone_size: -; j_call: TRBJ1-6; v_call: TRBV3-1; d_call: -; cdr3_nt: TGTGCCAGCAGCTCGGAGAAGTCACCCCTCCACTTT; cdr3_aa: CASSSEKSPLHF
clone_size: few; j_call: TRBJ2-1; v_call: TRBV7-6; d_call: TRBD2; cdr3_nt: TGTGCCAGCAGCTTGGTACGGCGGGAGATAATAAATGAGCAGTTCTTC; cdr3_aa: CASSLVRREIINEQFF
clone_size: few; j_call: TRBJ2-3; v_call: TRBV24-1; d_call: TRBD2; cdr3_nt: TGTGCCACCAGTGATTCGGGACTAGCGGGAGGGCCCCCAGATACGCAGTATTTT; cdr3_aa: CATSDSGLAGGPPDTQYF
clone_size: few; j_call: TRBJ2-4; v_call: TRBV5-1; d_call: -; cdr3_nt: TGCGCCAGCAGCTTATATGGGGCCGCTGACGCTTATCAGTACTTC; cdr3_aa: CASSLYGAADAYQYF